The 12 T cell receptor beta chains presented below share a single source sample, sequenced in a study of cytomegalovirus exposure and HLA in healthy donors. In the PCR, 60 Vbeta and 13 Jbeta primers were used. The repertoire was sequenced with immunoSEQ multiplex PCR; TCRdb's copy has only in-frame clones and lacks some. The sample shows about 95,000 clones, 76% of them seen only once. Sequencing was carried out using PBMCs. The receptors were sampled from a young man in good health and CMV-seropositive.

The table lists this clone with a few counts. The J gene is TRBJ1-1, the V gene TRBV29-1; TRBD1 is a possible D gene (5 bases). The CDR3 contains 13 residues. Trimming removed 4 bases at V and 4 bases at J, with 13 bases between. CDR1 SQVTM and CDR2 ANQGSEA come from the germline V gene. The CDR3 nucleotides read TGCAGCGTTGTCGGGGGGAAGGGCACTGAAGCTTTCTTT. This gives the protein CSVVGGKGTEAFF.

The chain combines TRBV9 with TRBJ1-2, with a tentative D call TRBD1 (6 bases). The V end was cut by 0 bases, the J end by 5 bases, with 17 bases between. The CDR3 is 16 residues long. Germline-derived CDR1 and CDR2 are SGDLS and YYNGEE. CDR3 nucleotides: TGTGCCAGCAGCGTAGGCTCGCCGACAGGCGTGTATGGCTACACCTTC. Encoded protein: CASSVGSPTGVYGYTF.

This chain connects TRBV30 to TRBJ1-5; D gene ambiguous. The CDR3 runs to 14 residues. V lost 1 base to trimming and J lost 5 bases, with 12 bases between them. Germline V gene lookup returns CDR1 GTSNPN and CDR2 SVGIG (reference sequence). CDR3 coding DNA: TGTGCCTGGAGTGGGACCGGGAGGTATCAGCCCCAGCATTTT. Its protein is CAWSGTGRYQPQHF.

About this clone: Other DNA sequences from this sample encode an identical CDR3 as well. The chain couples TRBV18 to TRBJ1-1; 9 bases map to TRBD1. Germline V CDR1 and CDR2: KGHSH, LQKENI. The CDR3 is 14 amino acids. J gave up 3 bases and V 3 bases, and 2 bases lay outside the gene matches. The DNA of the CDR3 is TGTGCCAGCTCACCGGGACAGGGTTACACTGAAGCTTTCTTT. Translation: CASSPGQGYTEAFF.

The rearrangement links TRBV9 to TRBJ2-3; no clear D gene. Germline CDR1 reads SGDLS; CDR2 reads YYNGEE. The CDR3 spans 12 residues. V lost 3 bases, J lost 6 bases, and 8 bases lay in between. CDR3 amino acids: CASSASVDTQYF. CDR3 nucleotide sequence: TGTGCCAGCAGCGCCTCCGTCGATACGCAGTATTTT.

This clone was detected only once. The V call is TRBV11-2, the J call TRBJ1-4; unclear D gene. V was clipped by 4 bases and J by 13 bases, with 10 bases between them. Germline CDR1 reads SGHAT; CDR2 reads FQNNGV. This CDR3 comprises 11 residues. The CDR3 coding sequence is TGTGCCAGCAGCTATGGAGGGCGACTGTTTTTT. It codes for CASSYGGRLFF.

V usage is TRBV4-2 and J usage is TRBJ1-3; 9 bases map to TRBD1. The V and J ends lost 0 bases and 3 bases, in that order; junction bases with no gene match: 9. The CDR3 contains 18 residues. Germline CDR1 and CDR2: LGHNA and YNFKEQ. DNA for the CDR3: TGTGCCAGCAGCCAAGACGGACAGGGGCCGGGAAGTGGAAACACCATATATTTT. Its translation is CASSQDGQGPGSGNTIYF.

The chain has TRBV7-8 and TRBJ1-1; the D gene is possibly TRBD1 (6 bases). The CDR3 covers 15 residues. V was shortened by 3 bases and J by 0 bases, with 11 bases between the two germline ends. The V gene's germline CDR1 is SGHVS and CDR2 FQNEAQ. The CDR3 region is CASSLDSSMNTEAFF. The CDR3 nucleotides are TGTGCCAGCAGCTTGGACAGCAGCATGAACACTGAAGCTTTCTTT.

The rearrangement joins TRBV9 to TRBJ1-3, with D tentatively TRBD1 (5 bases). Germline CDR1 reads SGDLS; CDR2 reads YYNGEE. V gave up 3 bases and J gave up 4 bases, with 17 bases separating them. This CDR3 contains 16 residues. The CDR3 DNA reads TGTGCCAGCAGCGGGGCAGGACATCAAACGGGAAACACCATATATTTT. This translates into CASSGAGHQTGNTIYF. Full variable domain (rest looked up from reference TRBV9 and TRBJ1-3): DSGVTQTPKHLITATGQRVTLRCSPRSGDLSVYWYQQSLDQGLQFLIQYYNGEERAKGNILERFSAQQFPDLHSELNLSSLELGDSALYFCASSGAGHQTGNTIYFGEGSWLTVV.

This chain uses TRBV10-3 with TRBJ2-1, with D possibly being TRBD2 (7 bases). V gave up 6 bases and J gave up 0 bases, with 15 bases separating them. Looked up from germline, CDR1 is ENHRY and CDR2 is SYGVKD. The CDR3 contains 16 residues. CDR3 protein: CAISPSGGSSYNEQFF. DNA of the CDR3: TGTGCCATCAGCCCATCGGGGGGCAGCTCCTACAATGAGCAGTTCTTC.

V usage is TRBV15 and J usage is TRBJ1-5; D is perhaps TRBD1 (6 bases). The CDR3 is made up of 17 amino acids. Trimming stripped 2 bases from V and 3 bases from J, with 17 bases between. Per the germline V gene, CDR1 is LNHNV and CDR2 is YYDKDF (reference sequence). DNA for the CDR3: TGTGCCACCAGCAGACCTATCCGGGACACATTCAATCAGCCCCAGCATTTT. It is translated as CATSRPIRDTFNQPQHF.

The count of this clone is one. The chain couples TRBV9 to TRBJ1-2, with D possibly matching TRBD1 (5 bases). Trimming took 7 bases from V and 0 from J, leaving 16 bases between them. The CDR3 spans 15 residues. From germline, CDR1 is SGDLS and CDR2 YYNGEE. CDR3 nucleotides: TGTGCCAGCCGCAGTACAGGCGACACTAACTATGGCTACACCTTC. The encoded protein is CASRSTGDTNYGYTF.